The TCR beta chain under discussion was sequenced for a study of CD8 T cells in Susac syndrome. A quantity of about 0.5 to 1 ug RNA underwent reverse transcription using random hexamers. immunoSEQ multiplex PCR amplified TCR beta CDR3 across 54 Vbeta, 13 Jbeta. TCRdb called the immunoSEQ multiplex PCR reads again in MiXCR, with one record for every CDR3 protein. Of tens of thousands of distinct CDR3 sequences detected, roughly 90% appear once; the ten largest clones hold roughly 0.49%. Germline V CDR1 and CDR2: ENHRY, SYGVKD. The CDR3 extends over 15 amino acids. The trim removed 4 bases at V and 1 base at J, leaving 6 bases unmatched.

The V call is TRBV10-3, the J call TRBJ1-1, with 7 nucleotides matching TRBD1. Material for sequencing was CD8+ T cells from PBMCs. This clonotype was obtained from a human donor with multiple sclerosis. For the CDR3, the DNA is TGTGCCATCAGTGTCCAGGGGGGCAAGAACACTGAAGCTTTCTTT. Translating it yields CAISVQGGKNTEAFF.